This entry is about one TCR beta chain. The antigen remains undetermined. This entry belongs to a study of OX40 agonist ivuxolimab in advanced cancers. Clones were read by immunoSEQ multiplex PCR, and TCRdb kept only the in-frame ones, dropping some. The profile shows 22,000 or so clones, 84% of them singletons. Study-wide findings and caveats: Among the lowest peripheral clonal expansion occurred in 0.1-3.0 mg/kg partial responders.

Germline-derived CDR1 and CDR2 are MDHEN and SYDVKM. With 7 bases removed from V and 4 bases from J, the gap between germline ends came to 13 bases. This CDR3 has 13 amino acids. This TCR derives from an adult with an advanced solid tumor such as melanoma, head and neck, liver or kidney cancer. The genes are TRBV28 and TRBJ1-1; tentative D call: TRBD1 (5 bases). The sequencing used CD4+ or CD8+ T cells sorted from blood, collected in a trial of the OX40 agonist ivuxolimab. Here the CDR3 reads CASTSGGTTEAFF. CDR3 nucleotide sequence: TGTGCCAGCACGTCGGGGGGGACCACTGAAGCTTTCTTT. Full variable domain (missing parts from reference TRBV28 and TRBJ1-1): DVKVTQSSRYLVKRTGEKVFLECVQDMDHENMFWYRQDPGLGLRLIYFSYDVKMKEKGDIPEGYSVSREKKERFSLILESASTNQTSMYLCASTSGGTTEAFFGQGTRLTVV.